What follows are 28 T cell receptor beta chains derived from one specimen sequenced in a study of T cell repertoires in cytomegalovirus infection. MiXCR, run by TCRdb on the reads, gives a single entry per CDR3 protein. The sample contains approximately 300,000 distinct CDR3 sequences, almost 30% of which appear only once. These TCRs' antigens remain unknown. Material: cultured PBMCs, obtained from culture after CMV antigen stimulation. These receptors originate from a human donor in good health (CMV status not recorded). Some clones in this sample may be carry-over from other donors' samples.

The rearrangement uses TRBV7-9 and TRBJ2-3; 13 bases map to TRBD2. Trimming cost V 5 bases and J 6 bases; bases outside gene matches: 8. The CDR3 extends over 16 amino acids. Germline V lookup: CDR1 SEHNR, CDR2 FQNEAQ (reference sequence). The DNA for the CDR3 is TGTGCCAGCAGCCCGGGACTAGCGGGACTGGGGGATACGCAGTATTTT. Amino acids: CASSPGLAGLGDTQYF.

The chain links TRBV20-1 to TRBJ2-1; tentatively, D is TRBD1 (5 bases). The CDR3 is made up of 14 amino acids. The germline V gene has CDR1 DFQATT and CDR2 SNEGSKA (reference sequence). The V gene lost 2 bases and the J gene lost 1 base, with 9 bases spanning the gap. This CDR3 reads CSARPPGSYNEQFF. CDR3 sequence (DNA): TGCAGTGCTAGACCCCCAGGGTCCTACAATGAGCAGTTCTTC.

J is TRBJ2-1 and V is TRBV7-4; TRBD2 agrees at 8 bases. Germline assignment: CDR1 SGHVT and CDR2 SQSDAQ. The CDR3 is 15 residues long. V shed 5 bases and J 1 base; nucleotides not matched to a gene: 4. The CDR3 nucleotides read TGTGCCAGCAGCCCCGGCGGGGGGTCCTACAATGAGCAGTTCTTC. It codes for CASSPGGGSYNEQFF.

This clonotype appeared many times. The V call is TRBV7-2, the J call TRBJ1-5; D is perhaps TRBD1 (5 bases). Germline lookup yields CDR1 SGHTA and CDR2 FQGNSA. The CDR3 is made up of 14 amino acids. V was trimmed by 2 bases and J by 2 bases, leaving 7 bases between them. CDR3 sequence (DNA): TGTGCCAGCAGCTTAAAACAGGGCAATCAGCCCCAGCATTTT. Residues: CASSLKQGNQPQHF.

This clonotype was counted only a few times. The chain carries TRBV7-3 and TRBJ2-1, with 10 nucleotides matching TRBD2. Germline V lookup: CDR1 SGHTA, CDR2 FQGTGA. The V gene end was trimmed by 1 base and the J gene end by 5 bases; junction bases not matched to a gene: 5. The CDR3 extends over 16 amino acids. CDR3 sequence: CASSLISGGADNEQFF. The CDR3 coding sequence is TGTGCCAGCAGCTTAATAAGCGGGGGGGCAGACAATGAGCAGTTCTTC.

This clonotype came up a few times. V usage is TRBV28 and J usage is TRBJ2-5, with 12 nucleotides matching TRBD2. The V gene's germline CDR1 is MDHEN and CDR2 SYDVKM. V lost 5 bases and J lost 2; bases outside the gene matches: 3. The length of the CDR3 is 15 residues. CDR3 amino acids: CASSIGTSGQETQYF. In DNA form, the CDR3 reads TGTGCCAGCAGTATCGGGACTAGCGGGCAAGAGACCCAGTACTTC.

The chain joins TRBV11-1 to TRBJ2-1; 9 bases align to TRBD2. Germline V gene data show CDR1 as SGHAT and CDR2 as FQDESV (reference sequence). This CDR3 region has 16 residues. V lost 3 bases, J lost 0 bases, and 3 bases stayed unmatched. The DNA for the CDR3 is TGTGCCAGCAGCTTCGGCGGGGGGGGCTCCTACAATGAGCAGTTCTTC. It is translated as CASSFGGGGSYNEQFF.

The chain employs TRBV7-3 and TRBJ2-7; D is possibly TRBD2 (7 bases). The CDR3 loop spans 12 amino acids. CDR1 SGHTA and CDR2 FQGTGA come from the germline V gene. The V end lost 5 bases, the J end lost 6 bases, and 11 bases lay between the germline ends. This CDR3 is CASSKGGGEQYF. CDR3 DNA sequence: TGTGCCAGCAGCAAGGGAGGGGGCGAGCAGTACTTC. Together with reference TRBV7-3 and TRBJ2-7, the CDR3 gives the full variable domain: GAGVSQTPSNKVTEKGKYVELRCDPISGHTALYWYRQSLGQGPEFLIYFQGTGAADDSGLPNDRFFAVRPEGSVSTLKIQRTERGDSAVYLCASSKGGGEQYFGPGTRLTVT.

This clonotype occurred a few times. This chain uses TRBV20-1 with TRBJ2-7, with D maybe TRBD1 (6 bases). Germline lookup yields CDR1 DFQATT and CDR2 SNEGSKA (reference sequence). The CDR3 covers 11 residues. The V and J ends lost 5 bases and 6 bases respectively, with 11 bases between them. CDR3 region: CSADGQLEQYF. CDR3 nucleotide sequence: TGCAGTGCTGATGGACAGCTCGAGCAGTACTTC.

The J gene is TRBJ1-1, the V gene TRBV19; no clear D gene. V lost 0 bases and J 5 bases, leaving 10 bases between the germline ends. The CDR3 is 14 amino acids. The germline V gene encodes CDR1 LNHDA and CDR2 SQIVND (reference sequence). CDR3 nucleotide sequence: TGTGCCAGTAGTATAGACTTCGGGGAGACTGAAGCTTTCTTT. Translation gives CASSIDFGETEAFF.

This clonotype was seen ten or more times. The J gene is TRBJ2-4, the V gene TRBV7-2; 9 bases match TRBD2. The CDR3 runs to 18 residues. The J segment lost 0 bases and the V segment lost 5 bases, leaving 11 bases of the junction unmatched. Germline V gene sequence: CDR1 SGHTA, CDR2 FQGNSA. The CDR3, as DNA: TGTGCCAGCAGCCCTCCTCTAGCTAGCGGGATAGCCAAAAACATTCAGTACTTC. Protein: CASSPPLASGIAKNIQYF.

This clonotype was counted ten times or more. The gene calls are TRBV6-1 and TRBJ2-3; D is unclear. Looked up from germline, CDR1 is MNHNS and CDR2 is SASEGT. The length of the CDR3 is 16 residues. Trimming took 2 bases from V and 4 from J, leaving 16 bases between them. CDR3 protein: CASSEIGQPRADTQYF. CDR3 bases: TGTGCCAGCAGTGAAATTGGCCAACCTCGGGCAGATACGCAGTATTTT.

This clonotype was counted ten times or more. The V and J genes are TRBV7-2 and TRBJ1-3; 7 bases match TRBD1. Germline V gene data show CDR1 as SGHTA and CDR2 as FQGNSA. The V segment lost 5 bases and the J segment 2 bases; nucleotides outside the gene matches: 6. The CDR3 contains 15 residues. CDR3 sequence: CASSSRGAPGNTIYF. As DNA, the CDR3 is TGTGCCAGCAGCAGCAGGGGGGCCCCTGGAAACACCATATATTTT.

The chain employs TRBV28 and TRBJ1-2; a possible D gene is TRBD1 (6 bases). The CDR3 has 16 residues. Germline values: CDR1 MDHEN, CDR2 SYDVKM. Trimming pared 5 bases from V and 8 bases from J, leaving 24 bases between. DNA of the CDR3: TGTGCCAGCAGTCAGCCCGGGACAACTGACGGACGGGGCTACACCTTC. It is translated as CASSQPGTTDGRGYTF.

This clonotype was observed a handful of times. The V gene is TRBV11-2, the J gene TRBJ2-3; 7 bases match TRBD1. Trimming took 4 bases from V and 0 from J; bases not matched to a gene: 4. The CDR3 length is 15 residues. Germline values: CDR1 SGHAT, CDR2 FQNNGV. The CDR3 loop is CASSSPTGSTDTQYF. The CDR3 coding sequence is TGTGCCAGCAGCTCGCCGACAGGGAGCACAGATACGCAGTATTTT.

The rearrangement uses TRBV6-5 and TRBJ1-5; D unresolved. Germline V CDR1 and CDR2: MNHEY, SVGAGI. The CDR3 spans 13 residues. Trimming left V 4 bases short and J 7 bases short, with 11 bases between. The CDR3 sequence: CASSFTIDQPQHF. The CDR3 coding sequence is TGTGCCAGCAGTTTCACGATCGACCAGCCCCAGCATTTT.

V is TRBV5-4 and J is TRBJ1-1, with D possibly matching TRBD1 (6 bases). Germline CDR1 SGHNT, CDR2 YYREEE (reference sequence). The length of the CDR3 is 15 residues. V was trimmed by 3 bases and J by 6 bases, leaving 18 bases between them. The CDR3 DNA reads TGTGCCAGCAGCTGGGAACGGGGGGGCTCGGCTGAAGCTTTCTTT. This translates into CASSWERGGSAEAFF.

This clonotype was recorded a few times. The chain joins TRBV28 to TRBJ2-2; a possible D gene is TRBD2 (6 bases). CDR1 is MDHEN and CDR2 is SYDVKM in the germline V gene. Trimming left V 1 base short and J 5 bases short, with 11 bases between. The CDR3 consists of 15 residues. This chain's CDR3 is CASSLSRGFTGELFF. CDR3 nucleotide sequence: TGTGCCAGCAGTTTATCGCGGGGATTTACCGGGGAGCTGTTTTTT.

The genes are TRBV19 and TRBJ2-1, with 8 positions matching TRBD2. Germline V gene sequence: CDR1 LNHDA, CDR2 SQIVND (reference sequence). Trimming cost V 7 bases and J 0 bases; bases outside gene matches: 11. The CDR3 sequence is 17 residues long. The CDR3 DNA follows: TGTGCCAGTAAGCGGGAGTCCCGGGGGGTCTCCTACAATGAGCAGTTCTTC. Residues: CASKRESRGVSYNEQFF.

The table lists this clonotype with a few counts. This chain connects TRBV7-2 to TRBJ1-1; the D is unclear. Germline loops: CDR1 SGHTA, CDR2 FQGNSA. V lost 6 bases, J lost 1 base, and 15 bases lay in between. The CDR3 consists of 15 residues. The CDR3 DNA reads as TGTGCCAGCAGATCTTCGGGGATAACGAACACTGAAGCTTTCTTT. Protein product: CASRSSGITNTEAFF.

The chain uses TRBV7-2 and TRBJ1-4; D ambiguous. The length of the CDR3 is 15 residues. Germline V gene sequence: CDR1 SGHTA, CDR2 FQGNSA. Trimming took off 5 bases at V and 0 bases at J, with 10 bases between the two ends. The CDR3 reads CASSPRVATNEKLFF. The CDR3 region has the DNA TGTGCCAGCAGCCCTCGGGTTGCAACTAATGAAAAACTGTTTTTT.

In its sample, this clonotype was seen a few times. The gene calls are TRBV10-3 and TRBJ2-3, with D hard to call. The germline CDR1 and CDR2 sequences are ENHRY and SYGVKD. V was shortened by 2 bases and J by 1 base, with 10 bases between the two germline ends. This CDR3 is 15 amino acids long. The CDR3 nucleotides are TGTGCCATCAGTGAGGGTCGCTCGGGCACAGATACGCAGTATTTT. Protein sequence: CAISEGRSGTDTQYF.

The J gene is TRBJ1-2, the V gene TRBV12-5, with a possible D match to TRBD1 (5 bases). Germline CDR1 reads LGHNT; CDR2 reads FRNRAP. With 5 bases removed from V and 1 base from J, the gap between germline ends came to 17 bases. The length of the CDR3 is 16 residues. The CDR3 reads CASGPPVAGLNYGYTF. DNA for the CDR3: TGTGCTAGTGGTCCCCCCGTGGCGGGGCTTAACTATGGCTACACCTTC.

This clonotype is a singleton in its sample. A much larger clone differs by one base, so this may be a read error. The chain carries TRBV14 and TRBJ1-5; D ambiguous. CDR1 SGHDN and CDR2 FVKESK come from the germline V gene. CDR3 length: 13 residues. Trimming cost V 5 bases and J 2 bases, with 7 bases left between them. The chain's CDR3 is CASSKARNQPQHF. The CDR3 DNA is TGTGCCAGCAGCAAAGCGCGCAATCAGCCCCAGCATTTT.

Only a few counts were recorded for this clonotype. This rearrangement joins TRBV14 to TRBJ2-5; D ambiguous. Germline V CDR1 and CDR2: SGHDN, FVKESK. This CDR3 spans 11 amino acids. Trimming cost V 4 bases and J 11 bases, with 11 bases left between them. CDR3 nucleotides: TGTGCCAGCAGCCGACTGTGGTATCAGTACTTC. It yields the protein CASSRLWYQYF.

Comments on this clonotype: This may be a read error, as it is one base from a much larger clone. CDR3 nucleotides: TGCCTCCCAGGGGGGGTCTATAACTATGGCTACGCCTTC. This encodes CLPGGVYNYGYAF. This chain links TRBV20-1 with TRBJ1-2; 7 bases are shared with TRBD1. CDR1 and CDR2 from the germline V gene are DFQATT and SNEGSKA (reference sequence). The CDR3 has 13 residues.

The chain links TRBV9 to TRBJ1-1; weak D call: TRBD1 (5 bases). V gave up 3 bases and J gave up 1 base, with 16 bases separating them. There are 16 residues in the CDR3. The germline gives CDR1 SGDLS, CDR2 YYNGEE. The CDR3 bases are TGTGCCAGCAGCGCCGGTACCACAGGCCCGAACACTGAAGCTTTCTTT. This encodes CASSAGTTGPNTEAFF.

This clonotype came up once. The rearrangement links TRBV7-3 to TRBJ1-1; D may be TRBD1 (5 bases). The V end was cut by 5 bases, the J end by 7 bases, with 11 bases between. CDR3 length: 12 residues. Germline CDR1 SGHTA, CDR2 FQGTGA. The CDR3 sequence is CASSLDRFEAFF. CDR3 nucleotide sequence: TGTGCCAGCAGCCTTGACAGATTTGAAGCTTTCTTT.